These T cell receptor beta chains were read from a single sample in a study of blood T cells in healthy people across ages. Each CDR3 protein gets one entry after TCRdb re-called the 5' RACE reads with MiXCR. This sample has about 570,000 distinct CDR3 sequences, with roughly 29% found just once. The sequenced sample consisted of blood. The receptors were gathered from a woman between 65 and 79 years old in good health. The CDR3 runs from the conserved cysteine through the conserved F or W. D genes are given only for firm matches. Size is omitted from some rows. Given values are once, few, many or a class for expanded clones.

D,J,V,size,CDR3
TRBD2,TRBJ2-3,TRBV4-3,few,CASSPSTHSGGQLTDTQYF
NA,TRBJ1-2,TRBV25-1,NA,CASSEAGNYGYTF
NA,TRBJ1-1,TRBV5-1,few,CASSLGLDFGTGMNTEAFF
TRBD1,TRBJ2-2,TRBV19,NA,CASSPHPWGQAGTGELFF
NA,TRBJ1-1,TRBV28,NA,CASTRTGGAFF
TRBD2,TRBJ2-3,TRBV5-4,NA,CASSLLGRGDTDTQYF
NA,TRBJ1-1,TRBV5-1,few,CASGPASPSMNTEAFF
NA,TRBJ2-1,TRBV7-2,few,CASSGGGAFYNEQFF
NA,TRBJ1-2,TRBV5-4,NA,CASSLGTPLIYTF
NA,TRBJ1-1,TRBV6-6,many,CASSNSRDYYTEAFF
TRBD1,TRBJ1-2,TRBV12-3/TRBV12-4,NA,CGSSQTGDNYGYTF
TRBD2,TRBJ2-3,TRBV4-3,NA,CASSRMAAGEFTDTQYF
NA,TRBJ1-5,TRBV7-2,many,CASSLWGSNQPQHF
NA,TRBJ1-1,TRBV12-3/TRBV12-4,few,CASTNFNPIKRVHTEAFF
TRBD1,TRBJ1-2,TRBV4-2,few,CASSQTTGGDGYTF
TRBD2,TRBJ2-5,TRBV20-1,NA,CSARDPGLAGGTGTQYF
TRBD1,TRBJ2-1,TRBV20-1,NA,CSALDRVDEQFF
TRBD1,TRBJ2-5,TRBV4-2,few,CASSQARTGRQETQYF
NA,TRBJ1-1,TRBV29-1,NA,CSVERVGVSTEAFF
NA,TRBJ2-3,TRBV5-5,NA,CASSFPFTDTQYF
TRBD1,TRBJ2-1,TRBV6-4,NA,CASSQIPGTANEQFF
NA,TRBJ2-3,TRBV11-2,NA,CASSRVHLLTDTQYF
NA,TRBJ1-4,TRBV9,few,CASSVAFSTNEKLFF
NA,TRBJ1-4,TRBV5-1,NA,CASGTGTNEKLFF
NA,TRBJ1-2,TRBV6-2/TRBV6-3,NA,CASSYQAPANYGYTF
NA,TRBJ2-5,TRBV19,NA,CASNTGRLGETQYF
NA,TRBJ2-4,TRBV20-1,NA,CSARGQEGVNIQYF
NA,TRBJ2-7,TRBV29-1,NA,CSVVQGGGYEQYF
NA,TRBJ2-5,TRBV30,few,CAWSRLTQETQYF
NA,TRBJ1-1,TRBV7-6,few,CASSLGASTEAFF
NA,TRBJ1-2,TRBV29-1,NA,CSVEVNGYTF
NA,TRBJ2-3,TRBV15,few,CATSRSPDTQYF
NA,TRBJ2-7,TRBV2,once,CASSETRVSYEQYF
NA,TRBJ2-2,TRBV6-6,many,CASSYGGSTGELFF